Shown below are 18 T cell receptor beta chains from a single sample sequenced in a study of shared clonotypes between healthy human individuals. CD45RO-negative cells were positively selected for CCR7, leaving out terminally differentiated effector memory CD45RA+ cells. The repertoire was sequenced with immunoSEQ multiplex PCR; TCRdb's copy has only in-frame clones and lacks some. The sample comprises approximately 2,200,000 clones, about 92% of which are singletons, and under 2% rests with the top ten. The sequencing input was naive CD8+ T cells from PBMCs. These receptors came from a man aged 18 to 30 in good health. Some clones in this sample may be carry-over from other donors' samples.

CDR3 DNA sequence: TGCGCCAGCAGCCAAGAAAGGACACGGAAGAACACCGGGGAGCTGTTTTTT. This sequence encodes CASSQERTRKNTGELFF. The chain employs TRBV4-3 and TRBJ2-2, with TRBD1 as a possible D gene (5 bases). Trimming took 0 bases from V and 1 from J, leaving 12 bases between them. In germline, CDR1 is LGHNA, CDR2 YSLEER. This CDR3 is built from 17 residues.

The chain links TRBV7-3 to TRBJ2-7, with 7 bases fitting TRBD2. This CDR3 spans 17 amino acids. Per germline, CDR1 SGHTA and CDR2 FQGTGA. V trimming: 4 bases; J trimming: 6 bases; junction bases outside the gene matches: 18. The CDR3 loop reads CASSSNQRTRINGEQYF. The CDR3 DNA reads as TGTGCCAGCAGCTCCAACCAGAGGACTAGAATTAACGGCGAGCAGTACTTC.

Only a few counts were recorded for this clone. V gene TRBV2 combines with J gene TRBJ1-2; D gene unclear. Trimming stripped 1 base from V and 7 bases from J, with 4 bases between. The germline CDR1 and CDR2 sequences are SNHLY and FYNNEI. This CDR3 is 11 amino acids long. CDR3 sequence reads: CASSEGFGYTF. CDR3 sequence (DNA): TGTGCCAGCAGTGAAGGTTTTGGCTACACCTTC. Drawing the rest from reference TRBV2 and TRBJ1-2, the complete variable domain is EPEVTQTPSHQVTQMGQEVILRCVPISNHLYFYWYRQILGQKVEFLVSFYNNEISEKSEIFDDQFSVERPDGSNFTLKIRSTKLEDSAMYFCASSEGFGYTFGSGTRLTVV.

V gene TRBV14 combines with J gene TRBJ1-1; D is unresolved. The V and J ends lost 4 bases and 5 bases respectively, with 8 bases between them. Germline V gene sequence: CDR1 SGHDN, CDR2 FVKESK. This CDR3 has 12 amino acids. The CDR3 DNA sequence: TGTGCCAGCAGCCCCCCGGGGACTGAAGCTTTCTTT. Translation: CASSPPGTEAFF.

The rearrangement joins TRBV9 to TRBJ1-1; 7 positions agree with TRBD1. The CDR3 is made up of 18 amino acids. The V and J ends lost 3 bases and 5 bases, in that order; junction bases with no gene match: 19. Germline V lookup: CDR1 SGDLS, CDR2 YYNGEE. CDR3 region: CASSDRTGFVNGATEAFF. DNA of the CDR3: TGTGCCAGCAGCGACCGGACAGGTTTTGTGAACGGAGCGACTGAAGCTTTCTTT.

The chain couples TRBV7-9 to TRBJ1-1; 10 bases are a match to TRBD1. CDR1 is SEHNR, CDR2 FQNEAQ, per germline (reference sequence). The J segment lost 4 bases and the V segment lost 3 bases, leaving 8 bases of the junction unmatched. The CDR3 runs 16 residues. The CDR3 DNA reads TGTGCCAGCAGCTTCCCTGACAGGGGGCCGGGCACTGAAGCTTTCTTT. Its protein product is CASSFPDRGPGTEAFF.

J is TRBJ2-3 and V is TRBV19, with D hard to call. The CDR3 covers 15 residues. Germline CDR1 LNHDA, CDR2 SQIVND (reference sequence). V was trimmed by 0 bases and J by 3 bases, leaving 10 bases between them. The CDR3 spells CASSIEGRPTDTQYF. The CDR3 nucleotides read TGTGCCAGTAGTATAGAAGGGCGTCCGACAGATACGCAGTATTTT.

The chain has TRBV19 and TRBJ1-5; TRBD1 aligns across 9 bases. J was trimmed by 3 bases and V by 6 bases; bases with no gene match: 6. This CDR3 has 15 residues. CDR1 and CDR2 (germline): LNHDA, SQIVND (reference sequence). The CDR3 bases are TGTGCCAGTAGCCCGGACAGGGGTGACAATCAGCCCCAGCATTTT. It encodes CASSPDRGDNQPQHF. The full variable domain, completed using reference TRBV19 and TRBJ1-5, is DGGITQSPKYLFRKEGQNVTLSCEQNLNHDAMYWYRQDPGQGLRLIYYSQIVNDFQKGDIAEGYSVSREKKESFPLTVTSAQKNPTAFYLCASSPDRGDNQPQHFGDGTRLSIL.

The CDR3 DNA sequence: TGTGCCAGCAGCGAAAGCTTAGGCACAGGGGGCTCTGGAAACACCATATATTTT. Translation gives CASSESLGTGGSGNTIYF. The V gene is TRBV13, the J gene TRBJ1-3; 8 bases align to TRBD1. V dropped 5 bases and J dropped 0; count of bases not matched to a gene: 12. This CDR3 region has 18 residues. The V gene's germline CDR1 is PRHDT and CDR2 FYEKMQ (reference sequence).

The chain links TRBV4-3 to TRBJ2-5; 9 bases are shared with TRBD2. The CDR3 is 16 amino acids. Germline CDR1 is LGHNA and CDR2 is YSLEER. Losses at the gene ends were 0 bases for V and 2 bases for J; bases not matched to a gene: 4. The CDR3 is CASSQERTSGQETQYF. CDR3 DNA sequence: TGCGCCAGCAGCCAAGAGCGTACTAGCGGGCAAGAGACCCAGTACTTC.

The CDR3 region has the DNA TGTGCCTGGAGCCCCCTGGGTGTTTGGGAGCAGTTCTTC. This gives the protein CAWSPLGVWEQFF. This chain connects TRBV30 to TRBJ2-1; D is ambiguous. The CDR3 sequence is 13 residues long. Trimming shortened V by 3 bases and J by 10 bases, and 16 bases separated the two germline ends. Germline CDR1 reads GTSNPN; CDR2 reads SVGIG (reference sequence).

This chain connects TRBV11-2 to TRBJ1-1; tentatively, D is TRBD1 (5 bases). Germline loops: CDR1 SGHAT, CDR2 FQNNGV. The length of the CDR3 is 17 residues. Trimming stripped 6 bases from V and 1 base from J, with 21 bases between. CDR3 sequence (DNA): TGTGCCAGCAGTCCCCCCAGGGAAAGCCCTGCGAACACTGAAGCTTTCTTT. Its protein product is CASSPPRESPANTEAFF. Full variable domain (remainder filled in from reference TRBV11-2 and TRBJ1-1): EAGVAQSPRYKIIEKRQSVAFWCNPISGHATLYWYQQILGQGPKLLIQFQNNGVVDDSQLPKDRFSAERLKGVDSTLKIQPAKLEDSAVYLCASSPPRESPANTEAFFGQGTRLTVV.

The chain joins TRBV28 to TRBJ1-2; 8 nucleotides align to TRBD1. From germline, CDR1 is MDHEN and CDR2 SYDVKM. Unmatched junction bases numbered 18, after V lost 7 bases and J lost 2 bases. This CDR3 is 18 amino acids long. The CDR3 protein is CASTISSIWTGRNYGYTF. Written as DNA, the CDR3 is TGTGCCAGCACCATATCTAGTATTTGGACAGGGAGGAACTATGGCTACACCTTC.

This clone was seen just once. The chain employs TRBV27 and TRBJ2-3; perhaps TRBD2 as D (5 bases). From germline, CDR1 is MNHEY and CDR2 SMNVEV (reference sequence). This CDR3 spans 14 amino acids. Trimming took off 3 bases at V and 6 bases at J, with 13 bases between the two ends. CDR3 residues: CASSLTGSPDTQYF. The CDR3 nucleotides are TGTGCCAGCAGTTTGACGGGATCCCCCGATACGCAGTATTTT.

V and J are TRBV15 and TRBJ2-1; D is possibly TRBD1 (6 bases). Trimming left V 3 bases short and J 9 bases short, with 15 bases between. CDR1 is LNHNV and CDR2 is YYDKDF in the germline V gene (reference sequence). CDR3 size: 14 residues. The CDR3 nucleotides read TGTGCCACCAGCAGTGACAGGAGCGGTATTGAGCAGTTCTTC. Translation: CATSSDRSGIEQFF.

This clone was detected only once. V usage is TRBV7-6 and J usage is TRBJ1-1; possibly TRBD1 for D (6 bases). CDR1 SGHVS and CDR2 FNYEAQ come from the germline V gene. V was shortened by 6 bases and J by 1 base, with 12 bases between the two germline ends. CDR3 length equals 14 residues. The CDR3 sequence is CASSRQAKNTEAFF. The CDR3 DNA is TGTGCCAGCAGTCGACAGGCAAAGAACACTGAAGCTTTCTTT.

Remarks on this clone: One end of the junction fails to match germline, which may point to a read error. The chain carries TRBV6-5 and TRBJ1-5; D is undetermined. The CDR3 is 12 residues long. CDR1 MNHEY and CDR2 SVGAGI come from the germline V gene. CDR3 DNA sequence: TGTGCCAGCAGTCCAGGTAATCAGGCCCAGCATTTT. Protein sequence: CASSPGNQAQHF.

The CDR3 sequence: CSVERRWQFF. The CDR3 DNA follows: TGCAGCGTTGAACGGAGGTGGCAGTTCTTC. The chain is built from TRBV29-1 and TRBJ2-1, with a tentative D call TRBD2 (5 bases). CDR1 and CDR2 from the germline V gene are SQVTM and ANQGSEA. V shed 2 bases and J shed 12 bases, with 8 bases lying between them. The CDR3 runs 10 residues.